This paragraph reports one TCR beta chain. CDR1 and CDR2 from the germline V gene are MNHNS and SASEGT. This CDR3 has 13 residues. V was clipped by 4 bases and J by 1 base, with 7 bases between them. The sample comes from a study of long-term antiretroviral therapy in people with HIV. Run at survey level, the immunoSEQ assay was version v3.0. Clones were sequenced by immunoSEQ multiplex PCR, and TCRdb holds only the in-frame ones, with some missing. The sample holds tens of thousands of clones, around 92% seen once. The chain combines TRBV6-1 with TRBJ1-1; no firm D call. The sequencing here drew on unsorted PBMCs, taken more than 7.3 years after starting antiretroviral therapy. This TCR was recovered from a man in his fifties or sixties with HIV. In DNA form, the CDR3 reads TGTGCCAGCAGTGCCCGACAGAACACTGAAGCTTTCTTT. This translates into CASSARQNTEAFF.